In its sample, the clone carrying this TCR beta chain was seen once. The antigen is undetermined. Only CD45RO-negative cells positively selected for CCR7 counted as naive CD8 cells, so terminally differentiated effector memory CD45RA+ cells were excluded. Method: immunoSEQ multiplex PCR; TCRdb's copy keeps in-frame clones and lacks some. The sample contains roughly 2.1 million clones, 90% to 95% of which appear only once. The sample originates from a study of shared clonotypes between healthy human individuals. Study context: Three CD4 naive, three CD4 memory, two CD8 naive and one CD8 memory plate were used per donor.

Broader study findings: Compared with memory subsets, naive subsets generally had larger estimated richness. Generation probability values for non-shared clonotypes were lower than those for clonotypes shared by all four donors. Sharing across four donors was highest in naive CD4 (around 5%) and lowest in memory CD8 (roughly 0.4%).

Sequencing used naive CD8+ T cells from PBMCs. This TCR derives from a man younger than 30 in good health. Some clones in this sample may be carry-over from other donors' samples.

This chain's CDR3 is CASSESPGTPSYEQYF. DNA for the CDR3: TGTGCCAGCAGCGAGTCTCCCGGGACCCCATCCTACGAGCAGTACTTC. V usage is TRBV9 and J usage is TRBJ2-7; tentatively, D is TRBD1 or TRBD2 (5 bases each). Germline V gene data show CDR1 as SGDLS and CDR2 as YYNGEE. V lost 3 bases and J lost 1, with 17 bases in between. The CDR3 totals 16 residues.